Shown below are 19 T cell receptor beta chains from a single sample sequenced in a study of blood T cells in healthy people across ages. PCR was performed a second time for about 7 to 12 cycles using a sample-barcoded 5' primer and a J-beta primer mix. In TCRdb, the 5' RACE reads were re-called with MiXCR into one record per CDR3 protein. The sample has some 930,000 distinct CDR3 sequences; 25% to 30% are singletons. This sample also appeared in a second study, on T cells of mothers and their children.

Sequencing used blood. These receptors were obtained from a woman aged 40 to 50 in good health.

This clonotype turned up a few times. V gene TRBV6-5 combines with J gene TRBJ2-5; D is unresolved. This CDR3 is 15 amino acids long. The V and J ends lost 0 bases and 0 bases respectively, with 8 bases between them. Germline CDR1 and CDR2: MNHEY and SVGAGI. The CDR3 protein is CASSYSIWDQETQYF. The CDR3 DNA reads TGTGCCAGCAGTTACTCGATATGGGACCAAGAGACCCAGTACTTC.

A remark on this clonotype: A read error may explain this, as a much larger clone is one base away. V usage is TRBV12-3 or TRBV12-4 and J usage is TRBJ2-4; 12 nucleotides align to TRBD1. The length of the CDR3 is 14 residues. V dropped 5 bases and J dropped 13; count of bases not matched to a gene: 9. Here the CDR3 reads CASSAGQGADEQYF. CDR3 sequence (DNA): TGTGCCAGCAGTGCGGGACAGGGGGCCGATGAGCAGTACTTC.

The rearrangement uses TRBV7-2 and TRBJ1-2, with TRBD1 matching 10 bases. This CDR3 spans 15 amino acids. Germline V gives CDR1 SGHTA, CDR2 FQGNSA. J gave up 6 bases and V 2 bases, and 6 bases lay outside the gene matches. The CDR3 region is CASSLRDRGGDGYTF. The CDR3 nucleotides are TGTGCCAGCAGCTTAAGGGACAGGGGCGGTGATGGCTACACCTTC.

This clonotype was counted at least ten times. J is TRBJ2-7 and V is TRBV3-1; TRBD1 might be the D (6 bases). Germline loops: CDR1 LGHDT, CDR2 YNNKEL (reference sequence). The V gene lost 6 bases and the J gene lost 5 bases, with 17 bases spanning the gap. CDR3 length equals 14 residues. In nucleotides, the CDR3 is TGTGCCAGCAGTTTCAACAGGGCTAACCACGAGCAGTACTTC. Its protein is CASSFNRANHEQYF.

The sample holds many counts of this clonotype. The rearrangement joins TRBV15 to TRBJ1-2; D not certain. CDR1 and CDR2 (germline): LNHNV, YYDKDF (reference sequence). Between the trimmed V and J ends, which lost 0 bases and 4 bases, there was a span of 12 bases. The CDR3 has 15 residues. In DNA form, the CDR3 reads TGTGCCACCAGCAGAGAGGGTGGGTACCCCTATGGCTACACCTTC. It encodes CATSREGGYPYGYTF.

V gene TRBV2 combines with J gene TRBJ2-7; no clear D gene. CDR1 SNHLY and CDR2 FYNNEI come from the germline V gene. This CDR3 region has 15 residues. Trimming took 7 bases from V and 2 from J, leaving 18 bases between them. The CDR3 loop is CASTLLPGQPYEQYF. In DNA, the CDR3 is TGTGCCAGCACCCTCCTGCCCGGGCAGCCCTACGAGCAGTACTTC.

This clonotype occurred a few times. The J gene is TRBJ1-4, the V gene TRBV7-9; D is uncertain. Germline-derived CDR1 and CDR2 are SEHNR and FQNEAQ (reference sequence). CDR3 size: 13 residues. The germline V and J ends were trimmed by 6 bases and 8 bases, with 13 bases remaining between them. The CDR3 nucleotides read TGTGCCAGCAGATCCGGAATGGAAGAAAAACTGTTTTTT. Amino acid sequence: CASRSGMEEKLFF.

In regard to this clonotype: Just one base apart from a much larger clone, this may be a read error. The rearrangement uses TRBV5-1 and TRBJ2-1; possible D gene TRBD2, 7 bases. V was shortened by 1 base and J by 6 bases, with 17 bases between the two germline ends. Germline V gene lookup returns CDR1 SGHRS and CDR2 YFSETQ. There are 16 residues in the CDR3. For the CDR3, the DNA is TGCGCCAGCAGCTTGATGGGGGGGCACAGCAGCAATGAGCAGTTCTTC. Amino acid sequence: CASSLMGGHSSNEQFF.

The sample holds many counts of this clonotype. A much larger clonotype is one base distant, so this may be a read error. The rearrangement uses TRBV4-3 and TRBJ1-2; TRBD1 matches at 7 bases. There are 15 residues in the CDR3. V dropped 4 bases and J dropped 7; count of bases not matched to a gene: 12. In germline, CDR1 is LGHNA, CDR2 YSLEER. The CDR3 is CASSPTRQGCSGYTF. CDR3 bases: TGCGCCAGCAGCCCAACTCGACAGGGTTGCTCTGGCTACACCTTC.

This clonotype has a handful of counts. V and J are TRBV18 and TRBJ2-1; 14 bases match TRBD2. This CDR3 contains 15 residues. Germline V lookup: CDR1 KGHSH, CDR2 LQKENI. Trimming at V came to 2 bases and at J to 10 bases, leaving 4 bases not matched to a gene. The chain's CDR3 is CASSPGTSGSREQFF. CDR3 sequence (DNA): TGTGCCAGCTCACCAGGGACTAGCGGGAGCCGGGAGCAGTTCTTC. The full variable domain, rest sourced from reference TRBV18 and TRBJ2-1, is NAGVMQNPRHLVRRRGQEARLRCSPMKGHSHVYWYRQLPEEGLKFMVYLQKENIIDESGMPKERFSAEFPKEGPSILRIQQVVRGDSAAYFCASSPGTSGSREQFFGPGTRLTVL.

This clonotype was found a few times. The V and J genes are TRBV6-6 and TRBJ1-2; TRBD1 aligns across 7 bases. The germline gives CDR1 MNHNY, CDR2 SVGAGI (reference sequence). Unmatched junction bases numbered 10, after V lost 5 bases and J lost 13 bases. The CDR3 contains 12 residues. This CDR3 is CASSRDSTYCTF. CDR3 DNA sequence: TGTGCCAGCAGTCGGGACAGTACGTACTGCACCTTC.

The rearrangement joins TRBV5-1 to TRBJ2-1; D not certain. Matching the DNA end better, TRBJ2-7 makes the J call doubtful. Germline assignment: CDR1 SGHRS and CDR2 YFSETQ. The CDR3 spans 15 residues. The CDR3 DNA follows: TGCGCCAGCACCTTTCAGAAGGGTGTCTACAATGAGCAGTACTTC. It is translated as CASTFQKGVYNEQYF.

As to this clonotype: Since a much larger clone is just one base distant, this may be a read error. V is TRBV4-3 and J is TRBJ2-7; TRBD1 aligns across 10 bases. The V gene end was trimmed by 3 bases and the J gene end by 6 bases; junction bases not matched to a gene: 2. The length of the CDR3 is 13 residues. CDR1 is LGHNA, CDR2 YSLEER, per germline. Here the CDR3 DNA reads TGCGCCAGCAGCCACAGGACAGGGGGCGAGCAGTACTTC. This encodes CASSHRTGGEQYF.

This clonotype was counted ten times or more. The rearrangement links TRBV7-8 to TRBJ2-5; D ambiguous. Germline CDR1 and CDR2: SGHVS and FQNEAQ. The V end lost 4 bases, the J end lost 1 base, and 10 bases lay between the germline ends. This CDR3 is built from 14 residues. CDR3 sequence (DNA): TGTGCCAGCAGCTCGTCTAGATCCCAAGAGACCCAGTACTTC. Translation: CASSSSRSQETQYF.

This clonotype occurred once. Given a much more abundant clone one base away, this may be a read error. The rearrangement joins TRBV5-5 to TRBJ2-7; 7 bases agree with TRBD1. CDR1 and CDR2 from the germline V gene are SGHKS and YYEKEE (reference sequence). The CDR3 has 15 residues. CDR3 sequence: CASSLVGTAYYEQHF. The CDR3 bases are TGTGCCAGCAGCTTGGTAGGGACAGCTTACTACGAGCAGCACTTC.

The table lists this clonotype with many counts. The gene calls are TRBV6-6 and TRBJ2-7; D possibly corresponds to TRBD1 (5 bases). Germline CDR1 is MNHNY and CDR2 is SVGAGI (reference sequence). The CDR3 consists of 12 residues. The V end was cut by 2 bases, the J end by 6 bases, with 8 bases between. CDR3 coding DNA: TGTGCCAGCAGTTACAGCAGGGTCGAGCAGTACTTC. Translation: CASSYSRVEQYF.

In regard to this clonotype: This may stem from a read error, because a much larger clone lies one nucleotide away. The genes are TRBV9 and TRBJ2-4; TRBD2 matches at 10 bases. Germline CDR1 and CDR2: SGDLS and YYNGEE. With 4 bases clipped from V and 13 bases from J, the junction kept 17 bases outside the gene matches. CDR3 length: 16 amino acids. The CDR3 loop reads CASSPSSGGFYNEQYF. The CDR3 DNA sequence: TGTGCCAGCAGCCCCAGTAGCGGGGGGTTCTACAATGAGCAGTACTTC.

This clonotype was observed a few times. The V call is TRBV27, the J call TRBJ1-5; a possible D gene is TRBD1 (5 bases). V lost 2 bases, J lost 0 bases, and 11 bases lay in between. Germline CDR1 and CDR2: MNHEY and SMNVEV (reference sequence). The CDR3 is 16 residues long. The CDR3 DNA reads as TGTGCCAGCAGTTTAGAGGGACGGATTAGCAATCAGCCCCAGCATTTT. Its translation: CASSLEGRISNQPQHF.

With respect to this clonotype: A read error may explain this, as a much larger clone is one base away. The chain carries TRBV28 and TRBJ2-7, with TRBD1 matching 7 bases. CDR1 is MDHEN and CDR2 is SYDVKM in the germline V gene. The CDR3 contains 15 residues. The CDR3 loop is CASGFGDRNSYEQYF. CDR3 bases: TGTGCCAGCGGTTTTGGGGACAGAAACTCCTACGAGCAGTACTTC.